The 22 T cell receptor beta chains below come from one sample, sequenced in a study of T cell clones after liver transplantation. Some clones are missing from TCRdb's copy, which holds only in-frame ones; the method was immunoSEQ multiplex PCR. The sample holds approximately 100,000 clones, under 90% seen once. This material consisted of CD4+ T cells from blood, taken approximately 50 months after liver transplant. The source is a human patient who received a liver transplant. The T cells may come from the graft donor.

The CDR3 reads CASSPVRINQPQHF. The CDR3 coding sequence is TGTGCCAGCAGCCCCGTCCGAATAAATCAGCCCCAGCATTTT. The chain links TRBV28 to TRBJ1-5; D uncertain. The CDR3 has 14 residues. The germline V gene encodes CDR1 MDHEN and CDR2 SYDVKM. V was trimmed by 6 bases and J by 4 bases, leaving 13 bases between them.

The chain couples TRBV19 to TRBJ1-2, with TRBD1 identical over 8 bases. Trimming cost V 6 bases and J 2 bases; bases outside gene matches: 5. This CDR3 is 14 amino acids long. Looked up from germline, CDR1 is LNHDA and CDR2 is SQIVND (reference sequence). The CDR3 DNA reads TGTGCCAGTAGGGCAGGACAGGGCAACTATGGCTACACCTTC. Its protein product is CASRAGQGNYGYTF.

For the CDR3, the DNA is TGTGCCAGCAGCCAAGACGCAGGGAGGAATGAAAAACTGTTTTTT. It codes for CASSQDAGRNEKLFF. The chain has TRBV14 and TRBJ1-4, with D possibly TRBD1 on 5 matching bases. Per germline, CDR1 SGHDN and CDR2 FVKESK. The V and J ends lost 0 bases and 5 bases respectively, with 10 bases between them. CDR3 size: 15 residues.

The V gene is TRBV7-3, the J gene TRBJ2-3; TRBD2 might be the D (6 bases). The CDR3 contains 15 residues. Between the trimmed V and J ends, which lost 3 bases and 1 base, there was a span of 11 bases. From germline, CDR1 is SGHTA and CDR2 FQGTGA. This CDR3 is CASSLGSGRTDTQYF. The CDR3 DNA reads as TGTGCCAGCAGCTTGGGTAGCGGTCGCACAGATACGCAGTATTTT.

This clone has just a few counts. As DNA, the CDR3 is TGTGCCAGCAGCCTTCAGGGTCTTGGCTACACCTTC. Its translation is CASSLQGLGYTF. The V and J genes are TRBV5-4 and TRBJ1-2, with D perhaps TRBD1 (5 bases). The CDR3 covers 12 residues. Trimming pared 4 bases from V and 7 bases from J, leaving 11 bases between. In germline, CDR1 is SGHNT, CDR2 YYREEE (reference sequence).

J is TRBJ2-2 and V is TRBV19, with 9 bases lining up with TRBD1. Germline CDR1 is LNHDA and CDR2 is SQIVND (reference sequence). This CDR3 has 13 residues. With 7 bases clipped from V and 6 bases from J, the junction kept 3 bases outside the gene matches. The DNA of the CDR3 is TGTGCCAGTATCGGACAGGGGCCCGGGGAGCTGTTTTTT. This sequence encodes CASIGQGPGELFF.

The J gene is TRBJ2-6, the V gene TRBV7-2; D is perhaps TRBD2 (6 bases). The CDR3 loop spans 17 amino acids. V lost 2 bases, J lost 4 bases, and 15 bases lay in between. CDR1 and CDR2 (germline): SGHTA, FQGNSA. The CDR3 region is CASSLMGGAGGANVLTF. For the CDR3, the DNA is TGTGCCAGCAGCTTAATGGGCGGGGCAGGAGGGGCCAACGTCCTGACTTTC. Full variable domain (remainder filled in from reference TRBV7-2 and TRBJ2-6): GAGVSQSPSNKVTEKGKDVELRCDPISGHTALYWYRQSLGQGLEFLIYFQGNSAPDKSGLPSDRFSAERTGGSVSTLTIQRTQQEDSAVYLCASSLMGGAGGANVLTFGAGSRLTVL.

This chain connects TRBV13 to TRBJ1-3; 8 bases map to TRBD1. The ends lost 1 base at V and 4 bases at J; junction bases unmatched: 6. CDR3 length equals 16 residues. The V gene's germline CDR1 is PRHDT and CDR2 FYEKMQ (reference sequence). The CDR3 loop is CASSLVPQGAGNTIYF. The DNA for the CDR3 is TGTGCCAGCAGCTTAGTTCCCCAGGGGGCCGGAAACACCATATATTTT. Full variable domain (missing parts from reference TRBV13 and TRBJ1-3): AAGVIQSPRHLIKEKRETATLKCYPIPRHDTVYWYQQGPGQDPQFLISFYEKMQSDKGSIPDRFSAQQFSDYHSELNMSSLELGDSALYFCASSLVPQGAGNTIYFGEGSWLTVV.

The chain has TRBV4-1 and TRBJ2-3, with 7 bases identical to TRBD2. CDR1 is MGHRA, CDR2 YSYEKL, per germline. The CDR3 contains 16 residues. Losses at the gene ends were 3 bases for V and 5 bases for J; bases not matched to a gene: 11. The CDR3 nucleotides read TGCGCCAGCAGCCACCGAGGCGGACTAGAAGGAGATACGCAGTATTTT. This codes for CASSHRGGLEGDTQYF.

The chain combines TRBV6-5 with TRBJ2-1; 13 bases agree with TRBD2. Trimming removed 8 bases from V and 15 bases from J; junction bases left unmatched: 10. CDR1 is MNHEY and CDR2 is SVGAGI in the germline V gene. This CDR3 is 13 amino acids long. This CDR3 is CASGGLAGAYRFF. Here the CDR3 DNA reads TGTGCCAGCGGAGGACTAGCGGGAGCCTATCGGTTCTTC.

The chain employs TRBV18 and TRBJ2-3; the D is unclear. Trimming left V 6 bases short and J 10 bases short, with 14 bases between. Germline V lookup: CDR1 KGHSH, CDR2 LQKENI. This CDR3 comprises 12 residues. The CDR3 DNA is TGTGCCAGCTCCCCTGGTAGAGACGCGCAGTATTTT. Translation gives CASSPGRDAQYF.

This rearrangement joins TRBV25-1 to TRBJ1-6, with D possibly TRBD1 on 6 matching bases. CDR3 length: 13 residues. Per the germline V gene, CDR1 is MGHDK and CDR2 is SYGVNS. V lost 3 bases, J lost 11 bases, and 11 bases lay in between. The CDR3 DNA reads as TGTGCCAGCAGTGAGCCACAGGGCGCACCCCTCCACTTT. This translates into CASSEPQGAPLHF.

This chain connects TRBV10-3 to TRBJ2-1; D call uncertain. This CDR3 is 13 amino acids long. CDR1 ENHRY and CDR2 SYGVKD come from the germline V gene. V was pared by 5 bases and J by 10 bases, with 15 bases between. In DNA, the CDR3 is TGTGCCATCAGTAATAGCCCCCTTAGAGAGCAGTTCTTC. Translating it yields CAISNSPLREQFF.

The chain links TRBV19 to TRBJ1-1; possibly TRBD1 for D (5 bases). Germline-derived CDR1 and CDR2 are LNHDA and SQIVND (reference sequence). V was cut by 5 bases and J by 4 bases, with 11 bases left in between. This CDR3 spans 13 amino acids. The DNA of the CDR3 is TGTGCCAGTAGTGTCGACAGCGGCACTGAAGCTTTCTTT. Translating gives CASSVDSGTEAFF.

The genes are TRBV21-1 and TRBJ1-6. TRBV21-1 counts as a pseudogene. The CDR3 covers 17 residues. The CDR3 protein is CASSRQLGGRPNSPLHF. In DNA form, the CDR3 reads TGTGCCAGCAGCCGCCAACTTGGAGGGCGACCCAATTCACCCCTCCACTTT.

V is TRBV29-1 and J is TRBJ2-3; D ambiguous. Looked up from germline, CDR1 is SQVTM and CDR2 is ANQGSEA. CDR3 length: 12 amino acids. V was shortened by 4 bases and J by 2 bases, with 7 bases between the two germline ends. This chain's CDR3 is CSVVLLTDTQYF. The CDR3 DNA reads TGCAGCGTTGTCTTGCTCACAGATACGCAGTATTTT.

The CDR3 DNA follows: TGTGCCAGCAGCGTGACTGTTAACCGGGAGCTGTTTTTT. This gives the protein CASSVTVNRELFF. The chain is built from TRBV7-9 and TRBJ2-2; D gene unclear. Germline CDR1 reads SEHNR; CDR2 reads FQNEAQ (reference sequence). V lost 5 bases, J lost 9 bases, and 13 bases lay in between. This CDR3 contains 13 residues.

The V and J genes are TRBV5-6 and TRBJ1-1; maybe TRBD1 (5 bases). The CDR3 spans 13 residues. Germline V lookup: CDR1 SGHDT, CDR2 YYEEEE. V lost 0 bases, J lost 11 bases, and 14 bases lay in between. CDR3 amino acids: CASSLAGGGRAFF. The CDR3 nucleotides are TGTGCCAGCAGCTTGGCCGGTGGGGGTAGGGCTTTCTTT.

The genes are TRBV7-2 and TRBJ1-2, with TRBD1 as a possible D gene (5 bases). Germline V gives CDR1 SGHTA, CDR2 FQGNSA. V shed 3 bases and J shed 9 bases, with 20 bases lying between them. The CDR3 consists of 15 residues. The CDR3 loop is CASSFDSFGLNSYTF. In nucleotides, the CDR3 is TGTGCCAGCAGCTTCGACAGTTTCGGTCTCAATAGCTACACCTTC. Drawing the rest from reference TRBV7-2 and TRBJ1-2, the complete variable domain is GAGVSQSPSNKVTEKGKDVELRCDPISGHTALYWYRQSLGQGLEFLIYFQGNSAPDKSGLPSDRFSAERTGGSVSTLTIQRTQQEDSAVYLCASSFDSFGLNSYTFGSGTRLTVV.

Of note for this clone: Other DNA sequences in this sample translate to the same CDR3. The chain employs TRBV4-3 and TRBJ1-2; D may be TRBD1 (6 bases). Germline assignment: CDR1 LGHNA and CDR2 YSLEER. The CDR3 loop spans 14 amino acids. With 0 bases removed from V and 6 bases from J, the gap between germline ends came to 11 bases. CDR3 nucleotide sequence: TGCGCCAGCAGCCAAGAACGGGGGGCACATGGCTACACCTTC. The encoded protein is CASSQERGAHGYTF.

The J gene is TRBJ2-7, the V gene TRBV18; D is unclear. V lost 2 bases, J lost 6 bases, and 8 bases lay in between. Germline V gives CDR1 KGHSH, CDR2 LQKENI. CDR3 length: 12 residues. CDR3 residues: CASSPMGSEQYF. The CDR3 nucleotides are TGTGCCAGCTCACCAATGGGGTCCGAGCAGTACTTC.

CDR3 bases: TGCGCCAGCAGCGATCTCCACACTTCGCCCCTCCACTTT. It specifies CASSDLHTSPLHF. The chain joins TRBV4-3 to TRBJ1-6; D unclear. The CDR3 has 13 residues. Trimming removed 5 bases at V and 13 bases at J, with 15 bases between. The germline V gene has CDR1 LGHNA and CDR2 YSLEER.